This T cell receptor (beta chain) is from a study of T-cell memory formation after mild COVID-19. For the study at large: TCR clusters mostly belonged to single donors.

Study-wide findings and caveats: Some SARS-CoV-2-responding clones were already detected in memory before infection.

Regarding this clonotype: As yet, its antigen is unknown.

Each CDR3 protein is one row after TCRdb ran MiXCR on the 5' RACE reads. In the table there are roughly 500,000 distinct CDR3 sequences, roughly 21% of which are singletons. Material: PBMCs or a T cell subset sorted from them (not recorded which). The sequence was obtained from an adult woman who had mild COVID-19 (a few samples of this study predate the infection). Cell type and time point are not known.

The CDR3 protein is CAISESYERLSSYEQYF. As DNA, the CDR3 is TGTGCCATCAGTGAGTCGTACGAGCGGCTGAGCTCCTACGAGCAGTACTTC. The gene calls are TRBV10-3 and TRBJ2-7; the D gene is possibly TRBD2 (5 bases). The CDR3 has 17 amino acids. The germline V gene has CDR1 ENHRY and CDR2 SYGVKD. V was clipped by 0 bases and J by 0 bases, with 15 bases between them.